This TCR beta chain emerged from a study of molecular identifiers for immune sequencing clone quantification. Study-level results: Reportedly, one cell's Jurkat TCR RNA was detected within one million naive CD8 cells.

CDR1 LGHNA and CDR2 YNFKEQ come from the germline V gene. The V and J ends lost 4 bases and 6 bases respectively, with 10 bases between them. The length of the CDR3 is 12 residues. MiXCR, run by TCRdb on the PCR reads, gives a single entry per CDR3 protein. The table records some 70,000 distinct CDR3 sequences, over 15% of them present only once. Naive CD8 T cells, phenotype CD8+CD4-CCR7+CD45RA+, were sorted. This clonotype was observed many times. Its specificity is not known. This clonotype originated in a human donor in good health. Some libraries in this study had Jurkat cell RNA spiked in. The sample taken for sequencing was naive CD8+ T cells from blood, with Jurkat cell RNA spiked in. Subset denoted: FACS-sorted CD8+CD4-CCR7+CD45RA+ naive T cells. This chain links TRBV4-2 with TRBJ2-7; no clear D. This CDR3 reads CASSRPAVEQYF. CDR3 sequence (DNA): TGTGCCAGCAGCCGTCCGGCGGTCGAGCAGTACTTC.